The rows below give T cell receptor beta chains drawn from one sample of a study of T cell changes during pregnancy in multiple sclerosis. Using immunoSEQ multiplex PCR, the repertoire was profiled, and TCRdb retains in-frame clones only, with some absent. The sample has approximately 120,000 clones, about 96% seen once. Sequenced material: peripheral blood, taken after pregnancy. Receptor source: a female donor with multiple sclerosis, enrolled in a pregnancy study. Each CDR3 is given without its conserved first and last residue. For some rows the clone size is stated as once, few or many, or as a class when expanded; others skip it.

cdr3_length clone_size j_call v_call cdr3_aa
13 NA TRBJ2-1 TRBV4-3 ASSGGLAGYNEQF
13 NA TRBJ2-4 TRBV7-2 ASSLPTVTKNIQY
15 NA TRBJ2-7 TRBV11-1 ASSLGQRQGRSYEQY
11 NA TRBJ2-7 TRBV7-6 ASRSGQGNEQY
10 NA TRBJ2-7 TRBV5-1 ASSTQGTEQY
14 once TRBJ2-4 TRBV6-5 ASSYSEGSSQNIQY
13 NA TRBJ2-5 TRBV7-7 ASSSGLAVEETQY
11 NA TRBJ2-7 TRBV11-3 ASSTGGRDEQY
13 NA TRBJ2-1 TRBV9 ASSPGAGSYNEQF
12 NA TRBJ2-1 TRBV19 ASSHAETYNEQF
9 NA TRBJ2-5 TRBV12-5 ASQGDETQY
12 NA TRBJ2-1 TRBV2 ASSGLAGYNEQF
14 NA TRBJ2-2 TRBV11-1 ASSLGLAGVTGELF
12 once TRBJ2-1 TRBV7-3 ASSLNKGANEQF
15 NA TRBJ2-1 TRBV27 ASSSSRGASGVHEQF
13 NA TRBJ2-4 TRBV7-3 ASSRIPGEKNIQY
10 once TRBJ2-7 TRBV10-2 ASSGLHTGQY
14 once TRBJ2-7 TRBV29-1 SVFFGTPKHCYEQY
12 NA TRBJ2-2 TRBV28 ASIRQGNTGELF
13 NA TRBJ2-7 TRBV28 ASSYYTGGTYEQY
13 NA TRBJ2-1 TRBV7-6 ASSLDRDSYNEQF
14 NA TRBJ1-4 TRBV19 ASSIGGRATNEKLF
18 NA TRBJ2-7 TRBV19 ASSRGIGAGGRERRYEQY
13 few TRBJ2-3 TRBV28 AILPGQGFTDTQY
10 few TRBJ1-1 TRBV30 AWTAGSPEAF
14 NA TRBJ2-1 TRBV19 ASSIDSGGSYNEQF
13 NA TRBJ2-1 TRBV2 ASSGGLAGYNEQF
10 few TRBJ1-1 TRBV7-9 ASSSGQIEAF
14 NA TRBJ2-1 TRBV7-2 ASSPEGTGEGNEQF
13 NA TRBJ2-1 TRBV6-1 ASSVSGRRENEQF
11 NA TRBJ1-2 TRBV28 ASRWTGGNGYT
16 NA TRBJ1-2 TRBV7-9 ASSLGSGRLNSNYGYT
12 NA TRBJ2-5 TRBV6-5 ASRLAGVGETQY
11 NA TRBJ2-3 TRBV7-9 ASSLSGTDTQY
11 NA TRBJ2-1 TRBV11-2 ASSPGGYNEQF
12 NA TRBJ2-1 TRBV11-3 ASSLIGGENEQF
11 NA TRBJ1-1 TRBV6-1 ASSKELNTEAF
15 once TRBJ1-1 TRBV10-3 AISRDPRAGVNTEAF
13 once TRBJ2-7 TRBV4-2 ASSRRLAGGYEQY
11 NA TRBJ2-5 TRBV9 ASGWGGAETQY
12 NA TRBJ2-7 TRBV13 ASSLGRGGYEQY
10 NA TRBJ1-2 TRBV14 ASSPGVRGYT
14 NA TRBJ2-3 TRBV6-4 ASSLTGTTSTDTQY
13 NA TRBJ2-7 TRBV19 ASSIGSGSLYEQY
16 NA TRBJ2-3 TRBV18 ASSHGQGNFFSTDTQY
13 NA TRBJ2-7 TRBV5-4 ASSFRGSGLYEQY
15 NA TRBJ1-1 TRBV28 ASSLISGVILNTEAF
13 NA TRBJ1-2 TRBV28 ASSLRGPGLYGYT
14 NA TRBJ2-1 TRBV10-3 AIRQQGKLVPNEQF
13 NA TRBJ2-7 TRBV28 ASRQPGGPSYEQY
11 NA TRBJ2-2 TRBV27 ASSLVNTGELF
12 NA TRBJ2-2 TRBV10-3 AIRTDSKTGELF
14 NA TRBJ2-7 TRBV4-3 ASSQEVLSGAYEQY
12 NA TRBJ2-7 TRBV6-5 ASRTQGRLYEQY